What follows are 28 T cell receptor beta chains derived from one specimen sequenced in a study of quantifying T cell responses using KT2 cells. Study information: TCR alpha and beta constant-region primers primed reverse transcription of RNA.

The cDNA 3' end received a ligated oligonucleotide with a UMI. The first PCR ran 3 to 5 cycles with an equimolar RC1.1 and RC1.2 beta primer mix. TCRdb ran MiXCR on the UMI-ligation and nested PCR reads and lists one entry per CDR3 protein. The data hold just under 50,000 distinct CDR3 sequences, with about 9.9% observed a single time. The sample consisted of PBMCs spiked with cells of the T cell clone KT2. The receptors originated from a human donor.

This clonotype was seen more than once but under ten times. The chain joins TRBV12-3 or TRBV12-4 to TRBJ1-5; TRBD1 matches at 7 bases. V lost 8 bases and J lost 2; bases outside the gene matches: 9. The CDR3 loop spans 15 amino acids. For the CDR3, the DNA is TGTGCCAGCTCCAGGGGGTGGGAGGGCAATCAGCCCCAGCATTTT. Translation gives CASSRGWEGNQPQHF.

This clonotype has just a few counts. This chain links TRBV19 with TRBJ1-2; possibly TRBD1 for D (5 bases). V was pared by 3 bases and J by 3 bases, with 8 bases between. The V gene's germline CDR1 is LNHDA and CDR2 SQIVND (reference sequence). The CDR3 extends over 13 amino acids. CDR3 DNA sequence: TGTGCCAGTAGTATCCGGGGGGACTATGGCTACACCTTC. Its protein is CASSIRGDYGYTF.

CDR3 amino acids: CSVERNTEAFF. The CDR3 DNA reads as TGCAGCGTTGAAAGGAACACTGAAGCTTTCTTT. The V gene is TRBV29-1, the J gene TRBJ1-1; D ambiguous. This CDR3 has 11 amino acids. CDR1 SQVTM and CDR2 ANQGSEA come from the germline V gene. Trimming took 2 bases from V and 1 from J, leaving 2 bases between them.

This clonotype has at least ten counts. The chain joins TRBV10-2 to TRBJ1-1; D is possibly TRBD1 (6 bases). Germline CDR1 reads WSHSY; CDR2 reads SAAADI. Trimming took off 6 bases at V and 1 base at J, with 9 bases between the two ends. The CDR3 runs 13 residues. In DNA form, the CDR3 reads TGCGCCAGCAGGGAGGGACAGAACACTGAAGCTTTCTTT. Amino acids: CASREGQNTEAFF.

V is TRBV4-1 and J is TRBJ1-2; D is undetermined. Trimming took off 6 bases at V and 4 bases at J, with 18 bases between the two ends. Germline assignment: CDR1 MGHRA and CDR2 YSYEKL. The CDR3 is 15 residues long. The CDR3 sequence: CASSGRSLRRYGYTF. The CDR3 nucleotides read TGCGCCAGCAGTGGCAGGTCCCTTCGGCGCTATGGCTACACCTTC.

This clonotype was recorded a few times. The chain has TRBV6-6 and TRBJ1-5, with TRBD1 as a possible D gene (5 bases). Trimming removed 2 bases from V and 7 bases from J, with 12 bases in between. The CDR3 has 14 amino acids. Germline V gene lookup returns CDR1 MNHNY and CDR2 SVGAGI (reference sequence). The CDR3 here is CASSYEGVSQPQHF. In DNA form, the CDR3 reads TGTGCCAGCAGTTACGAAGGGGTTAGCCAGCCCCAGCATTTT.

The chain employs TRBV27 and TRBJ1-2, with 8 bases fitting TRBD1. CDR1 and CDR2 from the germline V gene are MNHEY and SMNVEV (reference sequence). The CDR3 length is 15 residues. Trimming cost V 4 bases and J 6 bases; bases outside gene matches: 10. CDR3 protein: CASSSGDRPRDGYTF. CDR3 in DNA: TGTGCCAGCAGTTCCGGGGACAGGCCCCGGGATGGCTACACCTTC.

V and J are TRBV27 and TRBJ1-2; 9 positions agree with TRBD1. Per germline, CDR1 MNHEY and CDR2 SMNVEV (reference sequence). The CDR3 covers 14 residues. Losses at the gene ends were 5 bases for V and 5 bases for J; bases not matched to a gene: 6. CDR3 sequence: CASSVTGGAYGYTF. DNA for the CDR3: TGTGCCAGCAGTGTTACAGGGGGCGCATATGGCTACACCTTC.

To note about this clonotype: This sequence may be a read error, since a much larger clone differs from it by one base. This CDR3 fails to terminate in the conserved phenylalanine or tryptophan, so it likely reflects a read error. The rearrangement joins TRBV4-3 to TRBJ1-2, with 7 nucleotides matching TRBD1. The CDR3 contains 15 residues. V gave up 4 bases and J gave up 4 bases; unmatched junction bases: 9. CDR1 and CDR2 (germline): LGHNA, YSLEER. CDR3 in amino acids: CASSLELQGSYGYTL. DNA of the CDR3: TGCGCCAGCAGCCTAGAACTACAGGGGAGCTATGGCTACACCCTC.

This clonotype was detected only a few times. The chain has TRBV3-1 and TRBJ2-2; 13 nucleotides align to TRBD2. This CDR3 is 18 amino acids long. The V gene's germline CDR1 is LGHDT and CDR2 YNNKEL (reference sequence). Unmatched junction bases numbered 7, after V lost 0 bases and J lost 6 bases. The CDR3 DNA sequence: TGTGCCAGCAGCCAAGATCCCGGACTAGCGGGGGTGTCCGGGGAGCTGTTTTTT. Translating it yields CASSQDPGLAGVSGELFF.

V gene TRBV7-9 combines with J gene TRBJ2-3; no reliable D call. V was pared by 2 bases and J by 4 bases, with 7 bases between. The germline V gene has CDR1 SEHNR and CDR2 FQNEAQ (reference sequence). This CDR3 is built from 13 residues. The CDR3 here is CASSLPVPDTQYF. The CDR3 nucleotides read TGTGCCAGCAGCTTACCGGTCCCAGATACGCAGTATTTT.

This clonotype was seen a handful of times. The CDR3 region is CASSLARAEEGYTF. The CDR3 region has the DNA TGCGCCAGCAGCTTGGCGAGGGCCGAGGAAGGCTACACCTTC. The chain couples TRBV5-1 to TRBJ1-2; no firm D call. Trimming left V 0 bases short and J 8 bases short, with 14 bases between. This CDR3 comprises 14 residues. In germline, CDR1 is SGHRS, CDR2 YFSETQ. The full variable domain, in which reference TRBV5-1 and TRBJ1-2 provide the parts outside the CDR3, is KAGVTQTPRYLIKTRGQQVTLSCSPISGHRSVSWYQQTPGQGLQFLFEYFSETQRNKGNFPGRFSGRQFSNSRSEMNVSTLELGDSALYLCASSLARAEEGYTFGSGTRLTVV.

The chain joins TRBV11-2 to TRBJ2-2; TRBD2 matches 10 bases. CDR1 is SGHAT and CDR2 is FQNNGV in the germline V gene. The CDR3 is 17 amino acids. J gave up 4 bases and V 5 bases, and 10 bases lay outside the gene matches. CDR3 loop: CASSERGSGRATGELFF. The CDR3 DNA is TGTGCCAGCAGCGAACGCGGGAGCGGGAGGGCCACCGGGGAGCTGTTTTTT.

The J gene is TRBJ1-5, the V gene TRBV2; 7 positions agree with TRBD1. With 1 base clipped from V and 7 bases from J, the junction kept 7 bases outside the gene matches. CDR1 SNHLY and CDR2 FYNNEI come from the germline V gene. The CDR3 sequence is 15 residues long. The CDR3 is CASSEEGGRGQPQHF. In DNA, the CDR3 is TGTGCCAGCAGTGAAGAAGGGGGCCGAGGACAGCCCCAGCATTTT.

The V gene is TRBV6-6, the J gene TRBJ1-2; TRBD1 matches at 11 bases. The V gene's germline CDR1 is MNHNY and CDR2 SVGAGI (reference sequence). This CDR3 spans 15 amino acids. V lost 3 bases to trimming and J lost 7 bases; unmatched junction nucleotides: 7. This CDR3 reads CASSYDGQGAGGYTF. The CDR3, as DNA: TGTGCCAGCAGTTATGATGGACAGGGGGCTGGTGGCTACACCTTC.

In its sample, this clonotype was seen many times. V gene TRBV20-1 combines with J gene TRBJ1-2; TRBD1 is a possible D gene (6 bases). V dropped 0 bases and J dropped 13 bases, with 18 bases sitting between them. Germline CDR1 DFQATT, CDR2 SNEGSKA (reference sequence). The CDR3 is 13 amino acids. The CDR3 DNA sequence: TGCAGTGCTAGAGATCTTCAGTCGGGGGCACCCACCTTC. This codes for CSARDLQSGAPTF.

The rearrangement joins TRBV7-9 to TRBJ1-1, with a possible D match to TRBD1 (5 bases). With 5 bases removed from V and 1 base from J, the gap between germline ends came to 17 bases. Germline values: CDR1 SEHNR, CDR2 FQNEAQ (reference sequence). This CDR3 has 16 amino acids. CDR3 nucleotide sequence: TGTGCCAGCAGCCGGCTGGTAGGGACCGAGAACACTGAAGCTTTCTTT. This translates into CASSRLVGTENTEAFF.

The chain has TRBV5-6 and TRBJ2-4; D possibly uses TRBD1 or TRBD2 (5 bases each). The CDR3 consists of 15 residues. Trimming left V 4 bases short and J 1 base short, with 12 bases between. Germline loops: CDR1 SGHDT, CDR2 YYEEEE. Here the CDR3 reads CASSLGWGAKNIQYF. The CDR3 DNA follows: TGTGCCAGCAGCCTAGGGTGGGGGGCCAAAAACATTCAGTACTTC.

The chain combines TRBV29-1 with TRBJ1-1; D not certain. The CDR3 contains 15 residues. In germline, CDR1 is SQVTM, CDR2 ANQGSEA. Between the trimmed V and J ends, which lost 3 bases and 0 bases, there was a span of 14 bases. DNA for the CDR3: TGCAGCGTTGATGGGCTGGGATTCATGAACACTGAAGCTTTCTTT. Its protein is CSVDGLGFMNTEAFF.

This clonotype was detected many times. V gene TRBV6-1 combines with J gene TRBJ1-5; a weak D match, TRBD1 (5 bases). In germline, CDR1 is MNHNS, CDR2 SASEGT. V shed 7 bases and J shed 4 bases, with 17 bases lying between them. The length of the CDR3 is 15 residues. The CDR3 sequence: CASNVEQGGNQPQHF. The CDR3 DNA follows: TGTGCCAGCAATGTGGAGCAGGGAGGGAATCAGCCCCAGCATTTT.

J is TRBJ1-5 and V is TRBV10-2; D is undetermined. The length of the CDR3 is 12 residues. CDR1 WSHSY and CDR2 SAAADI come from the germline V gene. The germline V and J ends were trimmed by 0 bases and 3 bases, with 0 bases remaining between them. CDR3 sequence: CASSESNQPQHF. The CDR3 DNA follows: TGCGCCAGCAGTGAGTCCAATCAGCCCCAGCATTTT.

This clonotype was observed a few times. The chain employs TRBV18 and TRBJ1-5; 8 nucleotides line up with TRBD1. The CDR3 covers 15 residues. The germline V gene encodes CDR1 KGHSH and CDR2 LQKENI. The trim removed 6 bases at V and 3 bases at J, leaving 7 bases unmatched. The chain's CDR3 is CASSQGQADNQPQHF. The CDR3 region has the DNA TGTGCCAGCTCCCAGGGACAGGCGGACAATCAGCCCCAGCATTTT.

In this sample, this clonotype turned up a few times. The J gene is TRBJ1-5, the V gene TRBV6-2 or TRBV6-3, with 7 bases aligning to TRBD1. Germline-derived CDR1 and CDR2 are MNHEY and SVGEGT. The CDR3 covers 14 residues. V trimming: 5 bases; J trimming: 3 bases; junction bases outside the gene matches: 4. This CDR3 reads CASSRDRNNQPQHF. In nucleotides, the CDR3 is TGTGCCAGCAGTCGGGACAGAAACAATCAGCCCCAGCATTTT.

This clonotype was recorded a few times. The chain's CDR3 is CASSPSGTASSEQYF. DNA for the CDR3: TGTGCCAGCTCACCATCGGGGACAGCGTCTAGCGAGCAGTACTTC. V is TRBV18 and J is TRBJ2-7; 7 bases align to TRBD1. CDR3 length equals 15 residues. Germline loops: CDR1 KGHSH, CDR2 LQKENI. With V trimmed by 2 bases and J by 6 bases, 10 bases remained unmatched.

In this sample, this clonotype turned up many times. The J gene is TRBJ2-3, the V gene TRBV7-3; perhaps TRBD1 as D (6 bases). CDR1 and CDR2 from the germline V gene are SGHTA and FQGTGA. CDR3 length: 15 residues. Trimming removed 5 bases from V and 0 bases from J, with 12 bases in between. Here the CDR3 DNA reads TGTGCCAGCAGCCCCGGGACACAAAGCACAGATACGCAGTATTTT. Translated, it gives CASSPGTQSTDTQYF. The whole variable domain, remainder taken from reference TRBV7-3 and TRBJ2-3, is GAGVSQTPSNKVTEKGKYVELRCDPISGHTALYWYRQSLGQGPEFLIYFQGTGAADDSGLPNDRFFAVRPEGSVSTLKIQRTERGDSAVYLCASSPGTQSTDTQYFGPGTRLTVL.

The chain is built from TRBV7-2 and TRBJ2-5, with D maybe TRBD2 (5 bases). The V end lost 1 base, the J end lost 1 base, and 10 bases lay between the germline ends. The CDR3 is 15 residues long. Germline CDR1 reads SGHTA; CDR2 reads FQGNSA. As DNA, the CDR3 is TGTGCCAGCAGCTTAGTTGGAGGTTCCCAAGAGACCCAGTACTTC. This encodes CASSLVGGSQETQYF.

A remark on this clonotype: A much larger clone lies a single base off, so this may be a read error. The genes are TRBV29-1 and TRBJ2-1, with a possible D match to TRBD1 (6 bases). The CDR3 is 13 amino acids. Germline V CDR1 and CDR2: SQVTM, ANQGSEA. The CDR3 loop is CSVTGTNYNEQLF. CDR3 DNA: TGCAGCGTAACCGGGACAAACTACAATGAGCAGCTCTTC.

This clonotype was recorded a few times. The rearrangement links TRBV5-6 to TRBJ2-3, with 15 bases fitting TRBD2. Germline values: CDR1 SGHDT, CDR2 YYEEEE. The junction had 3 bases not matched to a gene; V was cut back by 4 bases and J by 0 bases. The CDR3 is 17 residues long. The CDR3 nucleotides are TGTGCCAGCAGCCGGACTAGCGGGGGGGCCAGCACAGATACGCAGTATTTT. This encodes CASSRTSGGASTDTQYF. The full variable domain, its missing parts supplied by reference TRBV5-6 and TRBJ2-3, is DAGVTQSPTHLIKTRGQQVTLRCSPKSGHDTVSWYQQALGQGPQFIFQYYEEEERQRGNFPDRFSGHQFPNYSSELNVNALLLGDSALYLCASSRTSGGASTDTQYFGPGTRLTVL.